The present T cell receptor (beta chain) was sequenced within a study of beta chain features in type 1 diabetes. All sorted populations exceeded 98% purity. The authors reverse transcribed all of the isolated RNA, so sequencing captured expressed TCRB transcripts. TCRdb's copy holds only in-frame clones and misses some; the assay was immunoSEQ multiplex PCR. The table shows 23,000 or so clones, with approximately 69% occurring only once. General observations from the study: In these data, an HLA type influence on TCRB rearrangement remained unresolved. In comparison with healthy donors, patients had naive, central memory and Treg TCRB repertoires that appeared more similar. Researchers cautioned that cDNA sequencing could over-represent cells with high TCR expression. TCRB CDR3s from Type 1 diabetes patients were moderately but significantly shorter in all four CD4+ subsets.

CDR3 length: 16 residues. V shed 2 bases, J shed 6 bases, and the junction held 10 bases outside the gene matches. Points on this clone: Antigen: not known.

The sequence came from a man between 18 and 29 years old with type 1 diabetes. The sample comprised Tregs from blood. V is TRBV23-1 and J is TRBJ1-1, with 9 bases that match TRBD1. TRBV23-1 is marked as an open reading frame, function uncertain. This CDR3 is CASSQRPTGGNAEAFF. The CDR3 DNA reads as TGCGCCAGCAGTCAACGCCCCACAGGGGGCAACGCTGAAGCTTTCTTT.